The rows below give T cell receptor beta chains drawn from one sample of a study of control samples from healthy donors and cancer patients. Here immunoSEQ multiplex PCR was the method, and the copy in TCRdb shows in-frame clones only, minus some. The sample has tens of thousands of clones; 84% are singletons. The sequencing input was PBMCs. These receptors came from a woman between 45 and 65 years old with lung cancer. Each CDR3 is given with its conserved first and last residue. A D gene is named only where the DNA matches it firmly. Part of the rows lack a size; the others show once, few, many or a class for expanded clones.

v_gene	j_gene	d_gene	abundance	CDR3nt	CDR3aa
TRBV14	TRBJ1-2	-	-	TGTGCCAGCAGCTTACAGGGAATTCGTGGCTACACCTTC	CASSLQGIRGYTF
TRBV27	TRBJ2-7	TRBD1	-	TGTGCCAGCAGTAGAAGCCGGGACAGGGTGACCGAGCAGTACTTC	CASSRSRDRVTEQYF
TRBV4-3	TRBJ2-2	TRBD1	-	TGCGCCAGCAGCCAAGAACGGGACAGGGTTACCGGGGAGCTGTTTTTT	CASSQERDRVTGELFF
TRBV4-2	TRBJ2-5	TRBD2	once	TGTGCCAGCAGCCAAGAGTTGGGGACTAGCTACTACTTC	CASSQELGTSYYF
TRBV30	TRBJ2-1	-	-	TGTGCCTGGAGTGATCGTCAGGGGCCCTACAATGAGCAGTTCTTC	CAWSDRQGPYNEQFF
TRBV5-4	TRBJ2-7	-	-	TGTGCCAGCAGCTTGGACAGGTCCTACGAGCAGTACTTC	CASSLDRSYEQYF
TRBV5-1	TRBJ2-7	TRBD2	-	TGCGCCAGCAGCGCTAGACTAGCGGGGACTTCCTACGAGCAGTACTTC	CASSARLAGTSYEQYF
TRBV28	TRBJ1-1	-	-	TGTGCCAGCAGACCGCAGCGGAACACTGAAGCTTTCTTT	CASRPQRNTEAFF
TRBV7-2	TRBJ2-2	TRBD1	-	TGTGCCAGCAGCTCGACAGGGACCGGGGAGCTGTTTTTT	CASSSTGTGELFF
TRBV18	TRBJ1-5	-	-	TGTGCCAGCTCACAGGAGAATCAGCCCCAGCATTTT	CASSQENQPQHF
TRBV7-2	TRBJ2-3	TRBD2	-	TGTGCCAGCAGCCTCCTCAGCGGGGGGGCAACAGATACGCAGTATTTT	CASSLLSGGATDTQYF
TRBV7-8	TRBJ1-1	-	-	TGTGCCAGCAGCTTTGTTACATCGGGGAACACTGAAGCTTTCTTT	CASSFVTSGNTEAFF
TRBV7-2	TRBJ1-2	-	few	TGTGCCAGCAGCTTAAGGGCAGACTCCACCTTC	CASSLRADSTF
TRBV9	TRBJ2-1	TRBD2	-	TGTGCCAGCAGCGTAGAATCATCTTGGGGAGCGGGGGGGAAGAGGAATGAGCAGTTCTTC	CASSVESSWGAGGKRNEQFF
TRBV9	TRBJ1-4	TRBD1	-	TGTGCCAGCAGCATAGGGACAGGGGAGGAAAAACTGTTTTTT	CASSIGTGEEKLFF